These T cell receptor beta chains were read from a single sample in a study of technical replicates of blood from a few donors. Assay: immunoSEQ multiplex PCR; the TCRdb copy retains only in-frame clones and omits some. This sample carries 80,000 or so clones, under 99% of them seen once, and the ten largest clones take 0.22%. Sequences were obtained from T cells isolated from PBMCs. The receptors shown here come from a human donor in good health. Each CDR3 is given with its conserved first and last residue. Each record gives: J gene, V gene, D gene, clone size, CDR3 DNA, CDR3 protein. A D gene is named only where the DNA matches it firmly. Expanded clones get a size class; other rows say once, few or many, or leave the size out.

TRBJ1-4	TRBV4-1	TRBD1	NA	TGCGCCAGCAGCCAGCCGGGACAGGGGTTGGATTTGGGTGAAAAACTGTTTTTT	CASSQPGQGLDLGEKLFF
TRBJ2-1	TRBV19	NA	NA	TGTGCCAGTAGTAAGCGGGACAATGAGCAGTTCTTC	CASSKRDNEQFF
TRBJ2-7	TRBV20-1	TRBD2	NA	TGCAGTGCTCGCGGGGGGACTGAACAGTACTTC	CSARGGTEQYF
TRBJ2-2	TRBV6-1	NA	NA	TGTGCCAGCAGTACACGCTCCGGGGAGCTGTTTTTT	CASSTRSGELFF
TRBJ1-2	TRBV30	NA	NA	TGTGCCTGGAGTGTAAGAGGGAACTATGGCTACACCTTC	CAWSVRGNYGYTF
TRBJ2-7	TRBV6-5	TRBD2	NA	TGTGCCAGCGGGGAGGGAAACGAGCAGTACTTC	CASGEGNEQYF
TRBJ2-4	TRBV25-1	TRBD1	NA	TGTGCCAGCAGTGCACCGGGACAGGGGTACATTCAGTACTTC	CASSAPGQGYIQYF
TRBJ1-5	TRBV28	NA	once	TGTGCCAGCAGCCTCAATCAGCCCCAGCATTTT	CASSLNQPQHF
TRBJ2-3	TRBV27	NA	NA	TGTGCCAGCAGTTTATTTGGAGCAGATACGCAGTATTTT	CASSLFGADTQYF
TRBJ2-3	TRBV7-3	NA	NA	TGTGCCAGCAGCCCGAGCGGAGCAGGAGATACGCAGTATTTT	CASSPSGAGDTQYF
TRBJ2-1	TRBV11-1	NA	once	TGTGCCAGCAGCGCCCCATACTCCCATGAGCAGTTCTTC	CASSAPYSHEQFF
TRBJ2-1	TRBV4-3	TRBD2	NA	TGCGCCAGCAGCCGAATAGCGGGAGCTTACAATGAGCAGTTCTTC	CASSRIAGAYNEQFF
TRBJ1-3	TRBV5-6	NA	NA	TGTGCCAGCAGCCAACCGACAGGAGGAAACACCATATATTTT	CASSQPTGGNTIYF
TRBJ1-1	TRBV7-9	TRBD1	NA	TGTGCCAGCAGCTTAGTACCCAGGGGGAAGAACACTGAAGCTTTCTTT	CASSLVPRGKNTEAFF
TRBJ1-5	TRBV7-6	NA	NA	TGTGCCAGCAGCACAGGGATTAGCAATCAGCCCCAGCATTTT	CASSTGISNQPQHF
TRBJ2-1	TRBV21-1	NA	NA	TGTGCCAGCACCAAACTATCTGTGATGCGCAATGAGCAGTTCTTC	CASTKLSVMRNEQFF
TRBJ2-7	TRBV18	TRBD2	NA	TGTGCCAGCTCGCCGCTAGCGGGAGGTAACTACGAGCAGTACTTC	CASSPLAGGNYEQYF